This is a list of T cell receptor beta chains from one sample in a study of cytomegalovirus exposure and HLA in healthy donors. Here immunoSEQ multiplex PCR was the method, and the copy in TCRdb shows in-frame clones only, minus some. The sample lists some 240,000 clones; nearly 95% were seen once. Sequenced input: PBMCs. The receptors stem from a girl aged 2 to 9 in good health and CMV-seronegative. Each CDR3 is given with its conserved first and last residue. A D gene is named only where the DNA matches it firmly. Part of the rows lack a size; the others show once, few, many or a class for expanded clones.

length: 15
J: TRBJ2-2
size: once
D: TRBD2
V: TRBV5-1
DNA: TGCGCCAGCGGTGCTAGCGGGACGAACACCGGGGAGCTGTTTTTT
CDR3: CASGASGTNTGELFF

length: 14
J: TRBJ2-7
size: .
D: TRBD2
V: TRBV18
DNA: TGTGCCAGCTCACCACTAGCGGGGGGCTACGAGCAGTACTTC
CDR3: CASSPLAGGYEQYF

length: 14
J: TRBJ1-1
size: .
D: TRBD1
V: TRBV10-3
DNA: TGTGCCATCAGTTTGACAGGGGGCTACACTGAAGCTTTCTTT
CDR3: CAISLTGGYTEAFF

length: 14
J: TRBJ2-7
size: .
D: TRBD2
V: TRBV11-3
DNA: TGTGCCAGCAGCCGGGCGGGGGAGACCTACGAGCAGTACTTC
CDR3: CASSRAGETYEQYF

length: 13
J: TRBJ1-2
size: .
D: .
V: TRBV6-5
DNA: TGTGCCAGCAGTTACTTGCGGGACTATGGCTACACCTTC
CDR3: CASSYLRDYGYTF

length: 14
J: TRBJ2-1
size: .
D: .
V: TRBV7-6
DNA: TGTGCCAGCAGCTTAGGACTATCTGACAATGAGCAGTTCTTC
CDR3: CASSLGLSDNEQFF

length: 12
J: TRBJ1-5
size: .
D: TRBD1
V: TRBV29-1
DNA: TGCAGCGTCATCAGGGGGCTCCAGCCCCAGCATTTT
CDR3: CSVIRGLQPQHF

length: 13
J: TRBJ2-2
size: .
D: .
V: TRBV6-5
DNA: TGTGCCAGCAGTGAAAAGGGGACCGGGGAGCTGTTTTTT
CDR3: CASSEKGTGELFF

length: 14
J: TRBJ2-7
size: .
D: TRBD2
V: TRBV6-5
DNA: TGTGCCAGCAGTTACAGGCGGGAGGCCTACGAGCAGTACTTC
CDR3: CASSYRREAYEQYF

length: 13
J: TRBJ1-1
size: .
D: .
V: TRBV6-5
DNA: TGTGCCAGCAGTTACGGCGGTAACACTGAAGCTTTCTTT
CDR3: CASSYGGNTEAFF

length: 13
J: TRBJ1-1
size: .
D: .
V: TRBV18
DNA: TGTGCCAGCTCACCCAAGCCTAACACTGAAGCTTTCTTT
CDR3: CASSPKPNTEAFF

length: 11
J: TRBJ1-2
size: .
D: .
V: TRBV29-1
DNA: TGCAGCGTTGGAGACAGCTATGGCTACACCTTC
CDR3: CSVGDSYGYTF

length: 15
J: TRBJ2-5
size: few
D: TRBD1
V: TRBV5-1
DNA: TGCGCCAGCAGCATGACAGGGGGGTTTTTGGTGGAGCAGTACTTC
CDR3: CASSMTGGFLVEQYF

length: 15
J: TRBJ2-3
size: .
D: TRBD2
V: TRBV6-4
DNA: TGTGCCAGCAGTGAGAGTAGCGGGAGTACAGATACGCAGTATTTT
CDR3: CASSESSGSTDTQYF

length: 15
J: TRBJ2-7
size: .
D: .
V: TRBV5-1
DNA: TGCGCCAGCAGCTTGGGGGGAGTCGGCTCCTACGAGCAGTACTTC
CDR3: CASSLGGVGSYEQYF

length: 16
J: TRBJ1-6
size: .
D: TRBD1
V: TRBV6-1
DNA: TGTGCCAGCAGTGAAGCTTCTTCAGGGGGCGGTTCACCCCTCCACTTT
CDR3: CASSEASSGGGSPLHF

length: 15
J: TRBJ2-7
size: .
D: TRBD2
V: TRBV4-1
DNA: TGCGCCAGCAGCCAAGATACGGGAGGGGGCTACGAGCAGTACTTC
CDR3: CASSQDTGGGYEQYF

length: 12
J: TRBJ2-2
size: .
D: .
V: TRBV30
DNA: TGTGCCTGGGGCTCATACACCGGGGAGCTGTTTTTT
CDR3: CAWGSYTGELFF

length: 16
J: TRBJ2-6
size: .
D: .
V: TRBV27
DNA: TGTGCCAGCAGTTTCCGACTTACCTCTGGGGCCAACGTCCTGACTTTC
CDR3: CASSFRLTSGANVLTF

length: 15
J: TRBJ2-7
size: .
D: .
V: TRBV5-1
DNA: TGCGCCAGCAGCTCCCTGCAGGGTATAAGGTACGAGCAGTACTTC
CDR3: CASSSLQGIRYEQYF

length: 14
J: TRBJ1-6
size: .
D: .
V: TRBV5-4
DNA: TGTGCCAGCAGCGACGGACAGTATAATTCACCCCTCCACTTT
CDR3: CASSDGQYNSPLHF

length: 14
J: TRBJ2-7
size: .
D: .
V: TRBV5-4
DNA: TGTGCCAGCAGCTTGATGCAGGGGAGCATCGAGCAGTACTTC
CDR3: CASSLMQGSIEQYF

length: 12
J: TRBJ1-2
size: .
D: .
V: TRBV14
DNA: TGTGCCAGCAGCCAAGCGGGGGTGGCCTACACCTTC
CDR3: CASSQAGVAYTF

length: 15
J: TRBJ2-2
size: .
D: .
V: TRBV9
DNA: TGTGCCAGCAGCGGGGGGCCTAGCAGAACCGGGGAGCTGTTTTTT
CDR3: CASSGGPSRTGELFF

length: 14
J: TRBJ2-3
size: .
D: .
V: TRBV6-1
DNA: TGTGCCAGCAGTGAATTAAGCAGGACAGATACGCAGTATTTT
CDR3: CASSELSRTDTQYF

length: 20
J: TRBJ1-5
size: .
D: TRBD1
V: TRBV19
DNA: TGTGCCAGTAGTAGAGGACCTGGGACAGGGGTTTGGAATAGCAATCAGCCCCAGCATTTT
CDR3: CASSRGPGTGVWNSNQPQHF

length: 13
J: TRBJ1-1
size: .
D: .
V: TRBV5-4
DNA: TGTGCCAGCAGCTTGGATCGGGACTCTGAAGCTTTCTTT
CDR3: CASSLDRDSEAFF

length: 15
J: TRBJ2-2
size: .
D: .
V: TRBV11-2
DNA: TGTGCCAGCAGCTTATTGACAGACAACACCGGGGAGCTGTTTTTT
CDR3: CASSLLTDNTGELFF

length: 13
J: TRBJ2-7
size: .
D: .
V: TRBV10-3
DNA: TGTGCCGACCCCCATGGGCCTCCCTACGAGCAGTACTTC
CDR3: CADPHGPPYEQYF

length: 15
J: TRBJ2-7
size: .
D: .
V: TRBV6-6
DNA: TGTGCCGCCGCCGGGGGGCAGAGGGACTTCGACGAGCAGTACTTC
CDR3: CAAAGGQRDFDEQYF

length: 14
J: TRBJ2-6
size: once
D: .
V: TRBV11-2
DNA: TGTGCCAGCAGCCCTAGAGCTGGGGCCAACGTCCTGACTTTC
CDR3: CASSPRAGANVLTF

length: 18
J: TRBJ1-3
size: .
D: .
V: TRBV27
DNA: TGTGCCAGCAGCCCCGGGGTGGGCTTCAGGGAGGATGGAAACACCATATATTTT
CDR3: CASSPGVGFREDGNTIYF